This entry features one TCR beta chain sequence. After removal of 4 bases from V and 4 bases from J, the junction contained 4 bases not matched to a gene. This CDR3 spans 15 amino acids. Germline V gene data show CDR1 as SGHDT and CDR2 as YYEEEE. The method was immunoSEQ multiplex PCR; TCRdb's version includes in-frame clones alone and lacks a portion of them. The sample shows roughly 200,000 clones, almost 95% of them seen only once. The source of the sample is a study of T cell responses to AZD1222 COVID-19 vaccine. The sequence derives from an adult in good health. This chain links TRBV5-6 with TRBJ2-1; 11 bases match TRBD2. Sequenced material: peripheral blood, taken on day 0 of AZD1222 vaccination. The CDR3 nucleotides are TGTGCCAGCAGCGTAACTAGCGGGGGATACAATGAGCAGTTCTTC. Translated: CASSVTSGGYNEQFF. Full variable domain (missing parts from reference TRBV5-6 and TRBJ2-1): DAGVTQSPTHLIKTRGQQVTLRCSPKSGHDTVSWYQQALGQGPQFIFQYYEEEERQRGNFPDRFSGHQFPNYSSELNVNALLLGDSALYLCASSVTSGGYNEQFFGPGTRLTVL.